The 21 T cell receptor beta chains below come from one sample, sequenced in a study of T and B cells in COVID-19 patients. Each TRB amplification used roughly 220-550 ng of genomic DNA from blood. Multiplex PCR with BIOMED2 TRB-A/B primer pools amplified TRB rearrangements. Using its own MiXCR run on the multiplex PCR reads, TCRdb lists one record per CDR3 protein. The sample lists fewer than 9,500 distinct CDR3 sequences; 25% to 30% were seen once. The specimen was blood. Receptors originate from a human donor who had recovered from COVID-19.

This clonotype showed up just a few times. The chain is built from TRBV6-2 or TRBV6-3 and TRBJ2-6; D not resolved. Germline loops: CDR1 MNHEY, CDR2 SVGEGT. This CDR3 comprises 15 residues. Trimming cost V 7 bases and J 1 base, with 11 bases left between them. As DNA, the CDR3 is TGTGCCAGCACCTCGACCTCATCTGGGGCCAACGTCCTGACTTTC. Translating it yields CASTSTSSGANVLTF.

The V and J genes are TRBV12-3 or TRBV12-4 and TRBJ2-5; 9 bases align to TRBD1. The CDR3 sequence is 13 residues long. With 9 bases clipped from V and 4 bases from J, the junction kept 6 bases outside the gene matches. This CDR3 is CASKTTGGETQYF. The CDR3 nucleotides read TGTGCCAGTAAGACGACAGGGGGAGAGACCCAGTACTTC.

The chain combines TRBV11-2 with TRBJ2-3, with D possibly TRBD1 on 6 matching bases. V lost 1 base, J lost 2 bases, and 10 bases lay in between. Germline V gives CDR1 SGHAT, CDR2 FQNNGV. The CDR3 extends over 15 amino acids. In DNA form, the CDR3 reads TGTGCCAGCAGCTTAGCGGGACACCTCACAGATACGCAGTATTTT. It encodes CASSLAGHLTDTQYF.

This clonotype is judged medium-sized. This chain's CDR3 is CASKGGRGSYEQYF. The CDR3 coding sequence is TGTGCCAGCAAGGGCGGTAGGGGATCCTACGAGCAGTACTTC. The V call is TRBV6-5, the J call TRBJ2-7; D is perhaps TRBD1 (5 bases). CDR3 size: 14 residues. Germline assignment: CDR1 MNHEY and CDR2 SVGAGI. The germline V and J ends were trimmed by 7 bases and 1 base, with 14 bases remaining between them.

The rearrangement links TRBV18 to TRBJ2-3; 9 nucleotides agree with TRBD2. The CDR3 contains 15 residues. V shed 8 bases, J shed 1 base, and the junction held 7 bases outside the gene matches. Germline loops: CDR1 KGHSH, CDR2 LQKENI. The CDR3 nucleotides are TGTGCCAGCACACTGGGACTAGCTGGCACAGATACGCAGTATTTT. Amino acid sequence: CASTLGLAGTDTQYF. Complete variable domain (other parts from reference TRBV18 and TRBJ2-3): NAGVMQNPRHLVRRRGQEARLRCSPMKGHSHVYWYRQLPEEGLKFMVYLQKENIIDESGMPKERFSAEFPKEGPSILRIQQVVRGDSAAYFCASTLGLAGTDTQYFGPGTRLTVL.

Points on this clonotype: A much larger clone differs from this one at a single base, so this may be a read error. The gene calls are TRBV6-1 and TRBJ2-1; 9 positions match TRBD1. CDR3 length: 15 residues. V dropped 8 bases and J dropped 8; count of bases not matched to a gene: 13. Germline V lookup: CDR1 MNHNS, CDR2 SASEGT. The CDR3 here is CASGRTRDRDYEQFF. In nucleotides, the CDR3 is TGTGCCAGCGGTAGAACCCGGGACAGGGACTATGAGCAGTTCTTC.

Concerning this clonotype itself: Sequence at one end of the junction differs from germline and may be a read error. The CDR3 DNA sequence: TGTGCCAGAAGCTTGGGCAGGGGGGGGGAGGAGCAGTTCTTC. This sequence encodes CARSLGRGGEEQFF. The V and J genes are TRBV5-6 and TRBJ2-1; D might be TRBD1 or TRBD2, each matching 7 bases. The CDR3 totals 14 residues. Germline-derived CDR1 and CDR2 are SGHDT and YYEEEE.

Within the sample, this clonotype is medium-sized (0.01 to 0.1%). The chain has TRBV19 and TRBJ2-7, with TRBD2 matching 8 bases. Germline CDR1 reads LNHDA; CDR2 reads SQIVND (reference sequence). The CDR3 runs to 15 residues. V was pared by 5 bases and J by 1 base, with 7 bases of the junction left unmatched. In DNA form, the CDR3 reads TGTGCCAGTAGTTCCGGGGGGGCCAGTTCCTACGAGCAGTACTTC. Its translation is CASSSGGASSYEQYF.

This clonotype is deemed medium-sized. This chain connects TRBV5-6 to TRBJ2-5, with D possibly TRBD1 on 5 matching bases. This CDR3 contains 14 residues. Germline CDR1 and CDR2: SGHDT and YYEEEE. With 0 bases removed from V and 5 bases from J, the gap between germline ends came to 11 bases. CDR3 nucleotide sequence: TGTGCCAGCAGCTTGGGCCTAAAGGGGGAGACCCAGTACTTC. It specifies CASSLGLKGETQYF.

The chain couples TRBV7-3 to TRBJ1-1, with TRBD1 matching 8 bases. Trimming cost V 6 bases and J 4 bases; bases outside gene matches: 4. Germline CDR1 reads SGHTA; CDR2 reads FQGTGA. This CDR3 is 13 amino acids long. The CDR3 here is CASSNRGGTEAFF. In DNA form, the CDR3 reads TGTGCCAGCAGTAACAGGGGGGGCACTGAAGCTTTCTTT.

The rearrangement uses TRBV7-2 and TRBJ2-5; 10 bases are shared with TRBD2. The germline CDR1 and CDR2 sequences are SGHTA and FQGNSA. This CDR3 has 16 residues. J was trimmed by 4 bases and V by 3 bases; bases with no gene match: 8. CDR3 loop: CASSFFPSGSGETQYF. CDR3 coding DNA: TGTGCCAGCAGCTTTTTCCCTAGCGGGAGCGGAGAGACCCAGTACTTC.

There are a few counts of this clonotype. The chain carries TRBV29-1 and TRBJ1-1, with a weak D call TRBD1 (5 bases). The CDR3 contains 14 residues. Deletions cut 4 bases from V and 4 bases from J, with 16 bases between. Looked up from germline, CDR1 is SQVTM and CDR2 is ANQGSEA. The CDR3, as DNA: TGCAGCGTTGGGGGGGGGTTATCGAGCACTGAAGCTTTCTTT. Amino acids: CSVGGGLSSTEAFF.

This clonotype is medium-sized within its sample. V is TRBV29-1 and J is TRBJ2-3; D gene ambiguous. V was cut by 2 bases and J by 4 bases, with 7 bases left in between. The CDR3 is made up of 12 amino acids. The germline V gene encodes CDR1 SQVTM and CDR2 ANQGSEA. The CDR3: CSVESGADTQYF. CDR3 in DNA: TGCAGCGTTGAAAGTGGCGCAGATACGCAGTATTTT.

V is TRBV6-1 and J is TRBJ1-5; a weak D match, TRBD1 (5 bases). CDR3 length equals 14 residues. The V end lost 6 bases, the J end lost 6 bases, and 15 bases lay between the germline ends. Germline assignment: CDR1 MNHNS and CDR2 SASEGT. CDR3 residues: CASSGGYKPQPQHF. As DNA, the CDR3 is TGTGCCAGCAGCGGGGGGTACAAGCCTCAGCCCCAGCATTTT.

CDR3 DNA sequence: TGCGCCAGTCAAACGACAGGGGATGAAGAGACCCAGTACTTC. Translation: CASQTTGDEETQYF. The chain recombines TRBV5-1 with TRBJ2-5; 8 bases fit TRBD1. The V gene end was trimmed by 8 bases and the J gene end by 3 bases; junction bases not matched to a gene: 9. The CDR3 extends over 14 amino acids. Germline V gives CDR1 SGHRS, CDR2 YFSETQ.

By its share, this clonotype is medium-sized. The chain couples TRBV11-1 to TRBJ1-1, with D perhaps matching TRBD1 (5 bases). V was cut by 3 bases and J by 2 bases, with 7 bases left in between. CDR1 and CDR2 (germline): SGHAT, FQDESV (reference sequence). There are 13 residues in the CDR3. CDR3: CASSFQGNTEAFF. CDR3 coding DNA: TGTGCCAGCAGCTTTCAGGGCAACACTGAAGCTTTCTTT.

This clonotype was recorded a few times. V and J are TRBV4-2 and TRBJ2-6, with a weak D call TRBD2 (6 bases). Germline V gene data show CDR1 as LGHNA and CDR2 as YNFKEQ. This CDR3 contains 19 residues. The ends were cut back, 1 base at V and 0 bases at J, with 16 bases in the middle. CDR3 amino acids: CASSQGGGAGNSGANVLTF. The DNA for the CDR3 is TGTGCCAGCAGCCAAGGAGGAGGGGCAGGGAACTCTGGGGCCAACGTCCTGACTTTC.

In this sample, this clonotype turned up a few times. This rearrangement joins TRBV6-2 or TRBV6-3 to TRBJ2-2; D unresolved. The CDR3 runs 17 residues. V lost 6 bases, J lost 4 bases, and 21 bases lay in between. Germline values: CDR1 MNHEY, CDR2 SVGEGT. CDR3 nucleotide sequence: TGTGCCAGCAGCCCTTACGGGTTCGACTCCACCACCGGGGAGCTGTTTTTT. Amino acids: CASSPYGFDSTTGELFF.

The CDR3 here is CASSLRGKISNEQYF. In DNA form, the CDR3 reads TGTGCCAGCAGCTTACGTGGGAAGATATCTAACGAGCAGTACTTC. This chain joins TRBV7-6 and TRBJ2-7; no clear D gene. The CDR3 contains 15 residues. The ends were cut back, 2 bases at V and 5 bases at J, with 16 bases in the middle. The germline V gene encodes CDR1 SGHVS and CDR2 FNYEAQ.

In its sample, this clonotype was seen once. This chain links TRBV28 with TRBJ2-5; tentative D call: TRBD2 (6 bases). The CDR3 is 13 residues long. Germline lookup yields CDR1 MDHEN and CDR2 SYDVKM. With 3 bases removed from V and 5 bases from J, the gap between germline ends came to 10 bases. For the CDR3, the DNA is TGTGCCAGCAGTTTTCCGGGGGTCGAGACCCAGTACTTC. This codes for CASSFPGVETQYF.

Sample share makes this clonotype medium-sized. V usage is TRBV19 and J usage is TRBJ2-7, with a possible D match to TRBD1 (6 bases). Germline assignment: CDR1 LNHDA and CDR2 SQIVND (reference sequence). The CDR3 loop spans 16 amino acids. V lost 0 bases, J lost 6 bases, and 18 bases lay in between. This chain's CDR3 is CASSIEGRGAGGEQYF. The DNA of the CDR3 is TGTGCCAGTAGTATAGAGGGCAGGGGCGCAGGAGGCGAGCAGTACTTC.